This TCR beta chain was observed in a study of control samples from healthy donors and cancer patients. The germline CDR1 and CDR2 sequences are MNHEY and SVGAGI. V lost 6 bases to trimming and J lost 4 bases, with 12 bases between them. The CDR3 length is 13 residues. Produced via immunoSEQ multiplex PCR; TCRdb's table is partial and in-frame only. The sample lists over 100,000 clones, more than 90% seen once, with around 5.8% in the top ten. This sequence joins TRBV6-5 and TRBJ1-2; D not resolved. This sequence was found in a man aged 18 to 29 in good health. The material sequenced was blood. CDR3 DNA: TGTGCCAGCAGAGACACGTCGAGCTATGGCTACACCTTC. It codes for CASRDTSSYGYTF.